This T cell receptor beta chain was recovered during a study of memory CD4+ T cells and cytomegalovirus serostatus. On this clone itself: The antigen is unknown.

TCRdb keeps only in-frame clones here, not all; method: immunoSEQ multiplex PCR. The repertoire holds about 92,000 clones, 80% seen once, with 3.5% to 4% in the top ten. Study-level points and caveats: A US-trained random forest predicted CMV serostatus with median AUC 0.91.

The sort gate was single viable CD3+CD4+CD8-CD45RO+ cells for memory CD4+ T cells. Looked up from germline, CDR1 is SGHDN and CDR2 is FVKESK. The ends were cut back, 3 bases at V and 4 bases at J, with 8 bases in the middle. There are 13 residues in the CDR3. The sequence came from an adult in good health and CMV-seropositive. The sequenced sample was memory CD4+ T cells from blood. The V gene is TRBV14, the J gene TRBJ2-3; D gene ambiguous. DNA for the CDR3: TGTGCCAGCAGCCACCTACGCGCAGATACGCAGTATTTT. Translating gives CASSHLRADTQYF.